This paragraph covers one T cell receptor beta chain sequence. The sample originates from a study of blood T cell repertoires in COVID-19. Authors' data handling: How many nucleated cells were present was estimated from reference gene primer amplification. Here immunoSEQ multiplex PCR was the method, and the copy in TCRdb shows in-frame clones only, minus some. D and trimming were read from the DNA, whereas the V and J calls and clone size are those reported in that table. This sample carries about 130,000 clones, approximately 85% of them seen once, and the ten largest clones take about 4.3%. V dropped 10 bases and J dropped 0 bases, with 9 bases sitting between them. From germline, CDR1 is MNHEY and CDR2 SVGAGI. This CDR3 spans 12 amino acids.

This receptor was obtained from a human donor in a cohort sampled during active COVID-19. The V call is TRBV6-5, the J call TRBJ1-1; D gene uncertain. The sequencing sample was made of peripheral blood. The CDR3 DNA reads TGTGCCACCTTACGGTTGAACACTGAAGCTTTCTTT. The encoded protein is CATLRLNTEAFF.